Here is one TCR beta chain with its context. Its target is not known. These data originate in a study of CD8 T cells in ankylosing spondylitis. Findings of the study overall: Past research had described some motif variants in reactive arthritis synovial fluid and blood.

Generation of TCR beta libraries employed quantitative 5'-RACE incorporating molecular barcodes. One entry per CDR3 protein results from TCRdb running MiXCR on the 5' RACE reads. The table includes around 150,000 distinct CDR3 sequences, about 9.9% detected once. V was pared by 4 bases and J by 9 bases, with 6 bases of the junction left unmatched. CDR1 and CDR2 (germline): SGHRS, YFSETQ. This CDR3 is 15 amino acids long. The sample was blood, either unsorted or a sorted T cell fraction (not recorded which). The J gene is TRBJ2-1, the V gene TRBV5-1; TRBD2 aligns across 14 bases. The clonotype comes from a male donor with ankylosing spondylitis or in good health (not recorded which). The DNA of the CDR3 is TGCGCCAGCAGCCACGGGACTAGCGGGAGTTTTGAGCAGTTCTTC. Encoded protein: CASSHGTSGSFEQFF. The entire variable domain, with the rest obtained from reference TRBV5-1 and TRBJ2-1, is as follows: KAGVTQTPRYLIKTRGQQVTLSCSPISGHRSVSWYQQTPGQGLQFLFEYFSETQRNKGNFPGRFSGRQFSNSRSEMNVSTLELGDSALYLCASSHGTSGSFEQFFGPGTRLTVL.